The rows below give T cell receptor beta chains drawn from one sample of a study of blood T cell repertoires in COVID-19. Data came from immunoSEQ multiplex PCR; TCRdb stores just in-frame clones and leaves some out. The sample includes about 160,000 clones, roughly 79% of them seen just once. The source material was peripheral blood. The origin of the receptors is a woman of 80 years or more with acute or convalescent COVID-19. Both conserved end residues are trimmed from each CDR3.

v_gene: TRBV29-1
CDR3aa: SVEDQGGGVSYGYT

v_gene: TRBV6-5
CDR3aa: ASSLDRGGNTIY

v_gene: TRBV6-5
CDR3aa: ASSYSWEEYSYEQY

v_gene: TRBV10-3
CDR3aa: AISLAGTEAF

v_gene: TRBV5-6
CDR3aa: ASSLVNRGDTEAF

v_gene: TRBV9
CDR3aa: ASSTRDWVDEQY

v_gene: TRBV20-1
CDR3aa: SARLAGEQY

v_gene: TRBV5-4
CDR3aa: ASSLGTSGRSSYEQY

v_gene: TRBV29-1
CDR3aa: SVEDQRLAGGIAGELF

v_gene: TRBV9
CDR3aa: ASSAQGQGYNEQF

v_gene: TRBV12-1
CDR3aa: ASSPLGEPSSGANVLT

v_gene: TRBV15
CDR3aa: ATSRDNTGELF

v_gene: TRBV18
CDR3aa: ASSPGVSPNYGYT

v_gene: TRBV9
CDR3aa: ASSVEAGAHTGELF

v_gene: TRBV7-9
CDR3aa: ASSLGAGTANEKLF

v_gene: TRBV19
CDR3aa: ASSISSPGELF

v_gene: TRBV4-3
CDR3aa: ASSQTGTGHYEQY

v_gene: TRBV6-2/TRBV6-3
CDR3aa: ASSRPSGRPGEQF

v_gene: TRBV6-5
CDR3aa: ASSLSGVRRETQY

v_gene: TRBV27
CDR3aa: ASSFNRETDTQY

v_gene: TRBV5-1
CDR3aa: ASSLVAGEDEQF

v_gene: TRBV7-2
CDR3aa: ASSFETSGRGELF

v_gene: TRBV2
CDR3aa: ASSAELVGTDTQY

v_gene: TRBV6-1
CDR3aa: ASSDQGGGKSDTQY

v_gene: TRBV14
CDR3aa: ASSQVKTSGSTDTQY

v_gene: TRBV24-1
CDR3aa: ATSDSLAGEAGELF

v_gene: TRBV18
CDR3aa: ASSPSATGEAGYT

v_gene: TRBV7-9
CDR3aa: ASSPDTGGYNSPLH

v_gene: TRBV7-9
CDR3aa: ASSLDGAYNGYT

v_gene: TRBV5-4
CDR3aa: ASSRDSLPYNEQF

v_gene: TRBV29-1
CDR3aa: SVVGGRAVDTQY

v_gene: TRBV29-1
CDR3aa: SVEGGQGYEQY

v_gene: TRBV27
CDR3aa: ASFSSSYEQY

v_gene: TRBV7-2
CDR3aa: ASSPFSRSSYNEQF

v_gene: TRBV4-1
CDR3aa: ASSPQAGWEQY

v_gene: TRBV5-6
CDR3aa: ASSPGSTGELF

v_gene: TRBV24-1
CDR3aa: ATSDPLADEQF

v_gene: TRBV19
CDR3aa: ASSSITGSSGNTIY